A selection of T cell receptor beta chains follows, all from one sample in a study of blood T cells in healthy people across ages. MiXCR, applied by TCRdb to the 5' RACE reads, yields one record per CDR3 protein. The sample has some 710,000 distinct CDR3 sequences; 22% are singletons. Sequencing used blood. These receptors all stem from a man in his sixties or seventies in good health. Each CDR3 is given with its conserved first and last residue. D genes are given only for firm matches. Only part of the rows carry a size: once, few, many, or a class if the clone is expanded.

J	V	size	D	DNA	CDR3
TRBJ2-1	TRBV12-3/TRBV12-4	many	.	TGTGCCAGCAGTGTAGCGGCTGGGACCGGTGAGCAGTTCTTC	CASSVAAGTGEQFF
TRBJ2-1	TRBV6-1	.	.	TGTGCCAGCAGTGGCGGCCAGTATCGCTCCTACAATGAGCAGTTCTTC	CASSGGQYRSYNEQFF
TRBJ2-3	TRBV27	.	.	TGTGCCAGCAGCTGGCGGTTAATCACAGATACGCAGTATTTT	CASSWRLITDTQYF
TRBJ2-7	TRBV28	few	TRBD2	TGTGCCAGCACCCCACTAGTGCGGGGGAAGTACGAGCAGTACTTC	CASTPLVRGKYEQYF
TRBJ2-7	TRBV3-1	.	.	TGTGCCAGCAGCCAAGAGGTAGCGTCGCCGTTCGAGCAGTACTTC	CASSQEVASPFEQYF
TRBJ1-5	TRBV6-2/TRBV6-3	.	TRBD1	TGTGCCAGCAGTTACTCCCAACTCCGGGACAGGGGTTATAGCAATCAGCCCCAGCATTTT	CASSYSQLRDRGYSNQPQHF
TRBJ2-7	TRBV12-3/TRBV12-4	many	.	TGTGCCAGCAGTTTTACGAGGGGTGTCGACGAGCAGTACTTC	CASSFTRGVDEQYF
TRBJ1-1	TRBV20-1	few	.	TGCAGTGCCCACAGGGTAGGAGGGACTGAAGCTTTCTTT	CSAHRVGGTEAFF
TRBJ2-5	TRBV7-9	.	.	TGTGCCAGCAGCTTAGCGCAAGCTCGGGGAGAGACCCAGTACTTC	CASSLAQARGETQYF
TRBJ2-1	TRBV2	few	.	TGTGCCAGCACGAGACAGTCCTACAATGAGCAGTTCTTC	CASTRQSYNEQFF
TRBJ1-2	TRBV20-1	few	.	TGCAGTGCTATTCAGGGAAACTATGGCTACACCTTC	CSAIQGNYGYTF
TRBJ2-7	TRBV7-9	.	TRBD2	TGTGCCAGCAGCTTAGGCACTAGCGGGGGCCGCGACCCCTACGAGCAGTACTTC	CASSLGTSGGRDPYEQYF
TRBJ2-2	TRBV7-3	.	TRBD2	TGTGCCAGCAGCCCCCGGGCGGGAGAAGTATACGGGGAGCTGTTTTTT	CASSPRAGEVYGELFF
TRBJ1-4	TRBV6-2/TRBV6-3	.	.	TGTGCCAGCAGTTACGCCGGAACTAATGAAAAACTGTTTTTT	CASSYAGTNEKLFF
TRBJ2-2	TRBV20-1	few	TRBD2	TGCAGTGCTAGAGATGGTTCTAGCGGGAGGAGGACCGGGGAGCTGTTTTTT	CSARDGSSGRRTGELFF
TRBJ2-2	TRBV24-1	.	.	TGTGCCACTAGCCTTGGGGGTTCGAACACCGGGGAGCTGTTTTTT	CATSLGGSNTGELFF
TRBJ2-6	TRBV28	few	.	TGTGCCAGCAGTTTGGGTGGGGCGCTCTCTGGGGCCAACGTCCTGACTTTC	CASSLGGALSGANVLTF
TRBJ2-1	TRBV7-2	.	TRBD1	TGTGCCAGCACCCTTTTACAGGGGGCGAGAAATGAGCAGTTCTTC	CASTLLQGARNEQFF
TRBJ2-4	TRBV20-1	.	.	TGCAGTGCTAGAGGACCCGGAGGGTTTGACATTCAGTACTTC	CSARGPGGFDIQYF
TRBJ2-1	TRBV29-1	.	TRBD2	TGCAGCGTTGTGACTAGCGGGAGGGCCAATGAGCAGTTCTTC	CSVVTSGRANEQFF
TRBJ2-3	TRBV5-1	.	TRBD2	TGCGCCAGCAGCCCAACCGGACTAGCGGGGGACCGTAGCACAGATACGCAGTATTTT	CASSPTGLAGDRSTDTQYF
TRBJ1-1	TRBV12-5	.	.	TGTGCTAGTGGTCTAGATATGAACACTGAAGCTTTCTTT	CASGLDMNTEAFF
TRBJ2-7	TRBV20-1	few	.	TGCAGTGCTAGCCCCCCGCAGAGCTCCTACGAGCAGTACTTC	CSASPPQSSYEQYF
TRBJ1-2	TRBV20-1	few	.	TGCAGTGCGACAACAGGAGGGGCCGCGTTCTACACCTTC	CSATTGGAAFYTF
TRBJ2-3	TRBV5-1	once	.	TGCGCCAGCAGCCCGGGCCAGACAGATAGTCAGTATTTT	CASSPGQTDSQYF
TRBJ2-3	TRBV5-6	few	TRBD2	TGTGCCAGCAGCACGCGGGGGGCCCGGAAAGATACGCAGTATTTT	CASSTRGARKDTQYF
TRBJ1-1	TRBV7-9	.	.	TGTGCCAGCAGCACCCCTTTCGGGGGCGCGAGTACTGAAGCTTTCTTT	CASSTPFGGASTEAFF